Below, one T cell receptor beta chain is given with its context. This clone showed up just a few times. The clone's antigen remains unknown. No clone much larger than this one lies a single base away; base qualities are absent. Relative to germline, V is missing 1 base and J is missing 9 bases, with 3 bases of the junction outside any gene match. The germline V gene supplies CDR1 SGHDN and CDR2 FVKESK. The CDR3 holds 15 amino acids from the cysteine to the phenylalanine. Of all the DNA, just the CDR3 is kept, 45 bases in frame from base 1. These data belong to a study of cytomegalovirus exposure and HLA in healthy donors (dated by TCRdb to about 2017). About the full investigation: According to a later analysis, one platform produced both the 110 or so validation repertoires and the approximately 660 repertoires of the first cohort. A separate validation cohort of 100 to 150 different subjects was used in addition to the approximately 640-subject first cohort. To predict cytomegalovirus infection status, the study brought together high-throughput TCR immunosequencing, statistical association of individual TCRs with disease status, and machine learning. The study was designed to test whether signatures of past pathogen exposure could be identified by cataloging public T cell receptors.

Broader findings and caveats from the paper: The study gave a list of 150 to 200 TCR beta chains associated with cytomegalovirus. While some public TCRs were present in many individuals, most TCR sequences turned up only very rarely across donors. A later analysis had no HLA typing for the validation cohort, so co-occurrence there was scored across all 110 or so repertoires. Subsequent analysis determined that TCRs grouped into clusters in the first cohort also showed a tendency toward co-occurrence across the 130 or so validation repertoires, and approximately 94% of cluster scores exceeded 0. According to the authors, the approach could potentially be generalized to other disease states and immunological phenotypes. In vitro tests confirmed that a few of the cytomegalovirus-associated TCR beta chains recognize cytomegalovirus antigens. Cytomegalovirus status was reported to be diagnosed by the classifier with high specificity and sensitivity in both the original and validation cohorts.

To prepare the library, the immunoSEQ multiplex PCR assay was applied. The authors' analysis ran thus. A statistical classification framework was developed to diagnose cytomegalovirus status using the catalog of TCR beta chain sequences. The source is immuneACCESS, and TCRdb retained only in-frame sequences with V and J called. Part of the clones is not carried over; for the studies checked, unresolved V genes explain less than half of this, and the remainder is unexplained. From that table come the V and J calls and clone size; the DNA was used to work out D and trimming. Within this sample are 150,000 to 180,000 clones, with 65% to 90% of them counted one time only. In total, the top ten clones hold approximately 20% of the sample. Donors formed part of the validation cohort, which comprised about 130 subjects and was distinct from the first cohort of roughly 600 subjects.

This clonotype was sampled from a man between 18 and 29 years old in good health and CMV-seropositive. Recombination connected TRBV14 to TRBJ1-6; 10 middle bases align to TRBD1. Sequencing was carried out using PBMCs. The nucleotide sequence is TGTGCCAGCAGCCAAGTGACAGGGGGCTTTTCACCCCTCCACTTT. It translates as CASSQVTGGFSPLHF.